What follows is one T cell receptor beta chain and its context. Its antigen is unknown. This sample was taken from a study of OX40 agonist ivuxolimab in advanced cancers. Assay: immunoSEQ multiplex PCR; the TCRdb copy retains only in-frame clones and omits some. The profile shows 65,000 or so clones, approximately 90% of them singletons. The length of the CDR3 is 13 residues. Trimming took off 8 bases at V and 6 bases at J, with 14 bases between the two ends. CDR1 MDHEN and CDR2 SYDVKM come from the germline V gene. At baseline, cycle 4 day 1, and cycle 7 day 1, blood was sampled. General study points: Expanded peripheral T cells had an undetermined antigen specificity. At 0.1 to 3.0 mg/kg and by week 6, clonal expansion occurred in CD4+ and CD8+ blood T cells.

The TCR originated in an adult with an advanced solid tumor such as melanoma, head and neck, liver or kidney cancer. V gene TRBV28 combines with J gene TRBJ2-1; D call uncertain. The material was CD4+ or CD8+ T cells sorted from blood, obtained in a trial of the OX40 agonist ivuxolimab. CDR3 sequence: CASLLRSLNEQFF. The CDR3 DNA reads TGTGCCAGCTTGCTAAGGAGCCTCAATGAGCAGTTCTTC.